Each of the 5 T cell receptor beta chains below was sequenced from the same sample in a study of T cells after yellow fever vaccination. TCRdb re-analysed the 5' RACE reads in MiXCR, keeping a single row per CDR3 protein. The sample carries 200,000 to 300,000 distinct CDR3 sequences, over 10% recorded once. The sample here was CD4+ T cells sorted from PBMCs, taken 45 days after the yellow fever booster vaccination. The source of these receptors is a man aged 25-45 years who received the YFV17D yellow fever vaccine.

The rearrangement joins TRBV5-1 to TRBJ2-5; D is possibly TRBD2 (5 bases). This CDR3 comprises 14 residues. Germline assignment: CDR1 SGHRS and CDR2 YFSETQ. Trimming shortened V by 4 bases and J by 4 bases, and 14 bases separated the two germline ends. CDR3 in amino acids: CASSTGSSRETQYF. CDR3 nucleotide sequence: TGCGCCAGCAGCACGGGGAGTTCCAGAGAGACCCAGTACTTC.

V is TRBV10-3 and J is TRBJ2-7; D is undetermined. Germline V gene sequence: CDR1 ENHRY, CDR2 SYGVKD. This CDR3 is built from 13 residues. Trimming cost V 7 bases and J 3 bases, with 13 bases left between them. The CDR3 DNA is TGTGCCATCAAAGGCGGAGTCTTCTACGAGCAGTACTTC. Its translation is CAIKGGVFYEQYF.

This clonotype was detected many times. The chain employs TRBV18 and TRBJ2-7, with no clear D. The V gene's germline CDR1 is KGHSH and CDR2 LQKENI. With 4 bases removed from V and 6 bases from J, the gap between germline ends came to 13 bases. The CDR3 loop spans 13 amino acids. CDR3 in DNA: TGTGCCAGCTCACGGCAAGCCCTCGGCGAGCAGTACTTC. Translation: CASSRQALGEQYF.

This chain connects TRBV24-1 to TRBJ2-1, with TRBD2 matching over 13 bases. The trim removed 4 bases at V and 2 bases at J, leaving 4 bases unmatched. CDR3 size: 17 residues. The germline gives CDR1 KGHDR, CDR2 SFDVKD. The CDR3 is CATSDRGLAGTYNEQFF. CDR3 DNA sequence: TGTGCCACCAGTGACCGGGGACTAGCGGGAACCTACAATGAGCAGTTCTTC.

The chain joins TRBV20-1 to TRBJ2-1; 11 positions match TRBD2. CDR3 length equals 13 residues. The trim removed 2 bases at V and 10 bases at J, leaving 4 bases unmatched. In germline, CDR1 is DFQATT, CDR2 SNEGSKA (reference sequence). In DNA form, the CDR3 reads TGCAGTGCTAGACCCGGGACTAGCGGAGAGCAGTTCTTC. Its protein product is CSARPGTSGEQFF.